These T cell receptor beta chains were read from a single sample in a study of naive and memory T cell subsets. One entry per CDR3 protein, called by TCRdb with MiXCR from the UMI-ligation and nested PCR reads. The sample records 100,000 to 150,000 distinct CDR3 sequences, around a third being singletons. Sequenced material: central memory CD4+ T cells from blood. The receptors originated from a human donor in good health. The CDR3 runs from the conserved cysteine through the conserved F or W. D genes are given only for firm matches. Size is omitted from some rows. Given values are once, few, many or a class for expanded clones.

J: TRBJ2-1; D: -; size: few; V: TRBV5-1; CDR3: CASSLALYSYNEQFF; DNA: TGCGCCAGCAGCTTGGCTCTCTACTCCTACAATGAGCAGTTCTTC
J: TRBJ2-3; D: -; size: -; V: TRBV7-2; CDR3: CASSLIFRQGLDTQYF; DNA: TGTGCCAGCAGCTTGATCTTTAGGCAGGGGTTAGATACGCAGTATTTT
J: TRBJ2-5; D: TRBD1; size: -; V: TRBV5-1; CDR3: CASSLAQGAEETQYF; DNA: TGCGCCAGCAGCTTGGCGCAGGGGGCAGAAGAGACCCAGTACTTC
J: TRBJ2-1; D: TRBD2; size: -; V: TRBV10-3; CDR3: CAISELAGGQIDEQFF; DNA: TGTGCCATCAGTGAACTAGCGGGAGGGCAAATCGATGAGCAGTTCTTC
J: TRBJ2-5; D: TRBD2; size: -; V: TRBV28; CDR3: CASSPGLAGRKTQYF; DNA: TGTGCCAGCAGTCCGGGACTAGCGGGAAGAAAGACCCAGTACTTC
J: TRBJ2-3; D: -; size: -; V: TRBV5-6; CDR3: CASNFGGRSGTDTQYF; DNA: TGTGCCAGCAACTTCGGGGGGCGGTCGGGCACAGATACGCAGTATTTT
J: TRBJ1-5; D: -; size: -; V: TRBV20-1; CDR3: CSARVRETQPQHF; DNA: TGCAGTGCTAGGGTCCGGGAAACCCAGCCCCAGCATTTT
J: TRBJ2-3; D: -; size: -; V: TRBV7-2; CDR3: CASSPNRGTDTQYF; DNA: TGTGCCAGCAGCCCCAACCGGGGCACAGATACGCAGTATTTT
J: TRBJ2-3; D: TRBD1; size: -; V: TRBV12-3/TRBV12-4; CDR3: CASSIPGQGLADTQYF; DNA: TGTGCCAGCAGTATCCCGGGACAGGGGCTGGCAGATACGCAGTATTTT
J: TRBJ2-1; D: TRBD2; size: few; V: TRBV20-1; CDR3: CSARGPAGGAEQFF; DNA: TGCAGTGCTAGAGGTCCAGCGGGAGGCGCTGAGCAGTTCTTC
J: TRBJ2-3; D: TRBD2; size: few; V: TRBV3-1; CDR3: CASSHRAGVSDTQYF; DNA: TGTGCCAGCAGCCACCGAGCGGGGGTCTCAGATACGCAGTATTTT
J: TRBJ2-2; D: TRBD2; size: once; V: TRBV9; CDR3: CASSPPGGVSGELFF; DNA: TGTGCCAGCAGCCCCCCGGGGGGGGTGAGCGGGGAGCTGTTTTTT
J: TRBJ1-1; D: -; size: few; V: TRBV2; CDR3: CASSDLLNTEAFF; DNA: TGTGCCAGCAGTGATCTTCTGAACACTGAAGCTTTCTTT
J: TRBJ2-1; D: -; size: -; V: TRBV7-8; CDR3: CASSRTAYNEQFF; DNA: TGTGCCAGCAGCCGAACAGCTTACAATGAGCAGTTCTTC
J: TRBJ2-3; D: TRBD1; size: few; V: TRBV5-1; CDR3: CASKDRGRDTQYF; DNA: TGCGCCAGCAAGGACAGGGGGCGTGATACGCAGTATTTT
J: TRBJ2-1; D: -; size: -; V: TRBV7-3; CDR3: CASSLTTYNEQFF; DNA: TGTGCCAGCAGCTTAACGACCTACAATGAGCAGTTCTTC
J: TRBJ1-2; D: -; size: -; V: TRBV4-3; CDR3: CASSQTANYGYTF; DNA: TGCGCCAGCAGCCAGACAGCAAACTATGGCTACACCTTC
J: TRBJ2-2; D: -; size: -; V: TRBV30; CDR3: CAWRTGYTGELFF; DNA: TGTGCCTGGAGAACAGGTTACACCGGGGAGCTGTTTTTT
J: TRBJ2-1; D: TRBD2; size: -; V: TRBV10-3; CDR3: CATEREPNEQFF; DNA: TGTGCCACGGAGCGGGAACCCAATGAGCAGTTCTTC
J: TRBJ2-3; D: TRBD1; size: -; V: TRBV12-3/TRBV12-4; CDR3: CASTPSGTGFSTDTQYF; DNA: TGTGCCAGCACCCCCTCCGGGACAGGGTTTAGCACAGATACGCAGTATTTT
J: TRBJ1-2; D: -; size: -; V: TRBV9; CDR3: CASSVDRDYGYTF; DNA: TGTGCCAGCAGCGTAGACAGGGACTATGGCTACACCTTC
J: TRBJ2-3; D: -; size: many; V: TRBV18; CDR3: CASSLRRGTDTQYF; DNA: TGTGCCAGCTCACTCCGACGAGGCACAGATACGCAGTATTTT
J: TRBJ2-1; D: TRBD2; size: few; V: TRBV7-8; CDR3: CASSLGRGRTNNEQFF; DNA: TGTGCCAGCAGCTTAGGTCGCGGGAGGACTAACAATGAGCAGTTCTTC